This TCR beta chain is drawn from a study of blood T cell repertoires in COVID-19. As for the study in general: From the United States, Italy and Spain came samples of acute and convalescent COVID-19. PBMCs, B-cell-depleted T cells, or T cells were the source of the cDNA or gDNA that made up the material.

Original processing methods: Amplification of reference gene primers was used by the study to estimate nucleated cell counts. Data came from immunoSEQ multiplex PCR; TCRdb stores just in-frame clones and leaves some out. D and trimming were read from the DNA, whereas the V and J calls and clone size are those reported in that table. Here the sample spans about 140,000 clones, roughly 78% being singletons. The V and J ends lost 2 bases and 1 base, in that order; junction bases with no gene match: 8. Germline assignment: CDR1 SEHNR and CDR2 FQNEAQ (reference sequence). This CDR3 comprises 18 residues. This clonotype originated in a man aged 55-75 years with acute or convalescent COVID-19. The sample comprised peripheral blood. The J gene is TRBJ1-2, the V gene TRBV7-9, with 12 bases fitting TRBD1. DNA for the CDR3: TGTGCCAGCAGCTTAACCGGGACAGGGGGCGCGAATAACTATGGCTACACCTTC. Translating it yields CASSLTGTGGANNYGYTF.